These 18 T cell receptor beta chains were all obtained from the same sample, sequenced in a study of spatial heterogeneity in lung cancer. Whole-study findings and limits: One measure, the expanded intratumoral alpha and beta TCR count, tracked tumor mutation counts.

TCRdb ran MiXCR on the 5' RACE reads and lists one entry per CDR3 protein. The sample shows 1,400 to 1,500 distinct CDR3 sequences, approximately 12% of them seen only once. The antigens of these receptors remain unknown. Described time point: sample taken at primary tumor resection. The sample in question was lung tumor tissue, obtained at surgery. The receptors stem from a female donor with early-stage non-small cell lung cancer.

In this sample, this clonotype is medium-sized (0.01 to 0.1%). Because the library targeted alpha chains, this beta chain is an off-target read whose size means little. V usage is TRBV6-4 and J usage is TRBJ2-5; D unclear. Trimming removed 4 bases at V and 0 bases at J, with 6 bases between. Germline V CDR1 and CDR2: MRHNA, SNTAGT. CDR3 length: 13 residues. CDR3 DNA sequence: TGTGCCAGCAGTGCCCACAACCAAGAGACCCAGTACTTC. Translating gives CASSAHNQETQYF.

This clonotype is medium-sized (0.01 to 0.1%) by share. A library made for alpha chains picked up this beta chain off target, so its size means little. The chain uses TRBV6-1 and TRBJ1-5; TRBD1 is a possible D gene (5 bases). The germline gives CDR1 MNHNS, CDR2 SASEGT. The CDR3 covers 14 residues. The V and J ends lost 2 bases and 3 bases respectively, with 8 bases between them. The CDR3 sequence: CASSENGANQPQHF. CDR3 nucleotides: TGTGCCAGCAGTGAAAACGGGGCCAATCAGCCCCAGCATTTT.

By its share, this clonotype is large. This beta chain is an unintended read in a library built for alpha chains; its size means little. The V and J genes are TRBV9 and TRBJ2-7; 7 bases fit TRBD2. With 4 bases clipped from V and 2 bases from J, the junction kept 6 bases outside the gene matches. CDR3 length: 14 amino acids. Germline V lookup: CDR1 SGDLS, CDR2 YYNGEE. The CDR3 DNA reads TGTGCCAGCAGCCGGAGCGGGGCCCCCTACGAGCAGTACTTC. Protein sequence: CASSRSGAPYEQYF.

In this sample, this clonotype is medium-sized. The size of this beta chain means little, since it is a stray read in a library made for alpha chains. The chain has TRBV20-1 and TRBJ2-4; D gene uncertain. With 0 bases removed from V and 0 bases from J, the gap between germline ends came to 6 bases. Germline V lookup: CDR1 DFQATT, CDR2 SNEGSKA (reference sequence). The CDR3 covers 14 residues. CDR3 protein: CSARDVIAKNIQYF. The CDR3 nucleotides read TGCAGTGCTAGAGATGTAATAGCCAAAAACATTCAGTACTTC.

By share, this clonotype counts as large. A library prepared for alpha chains yielded this beta chain as an off-target read; its size is of little meaning. The rearrangement links TRBV6-5 to TRBJ2-1; the D call may be TRBD1 or TRBD2 (6 bases each). This CDR3 is built from 13 residues. Trimming shortened V by 2 bases and J by 8 bases, and 10 bases separated the two germline ends. Looked up from germline, CDR1 is MNHEY and CDR2 is SVGAGI. The CDR3 DNA reads as TGTGCCAGCAGTTACCTAGGGGGGCATGAGCAGTTCTTC. It encodes CASSYLGGHEQFF.

Sample share makes this clonotype medium-sized. Little can be read into the size of this beta chain, an off-target read in a library designed for alpha chains. The rearrangement links TRBV11-3 to TRBJ2-2; either TRBD1 or TRBD2 may fit D (6 bases each). CDR1 SGHNT and CDR2 YENEEA come from the germline V gene. The CDR3 is made up of 17 amino acids. Trimming took off 5 bases at V and 2 bases at J, with 18 bases between the two ends. The CDR3 is CASSHGGGTRNTGELFF. The CDR3 DNA follows: TGTGCCAGCAGCCACGGGGGCGGGACAAGAAACACCGGGGAGCTGTTTTTT.

By its share, this clonotype is medium-sized. This beta chain came through as a stray read in a library set up for alpha chains, and its size says little. This chain links TRBV6-2 or TRBV6-3 with TRBJ2-7, with D possibly being TRBD2 (5 bases). CDR3 length equals 15 residues. The V end was cut by 0 bases, the J end by 1 base, with 10 bases between. Germline values: CDR1 MNHEY, CDR2 SVGEGT. CDR3 bases: TGTGCCAGCAGTTACTCGACTGGCGGGTCCTACGAGCAGTACTTC. Its translation is CASSYSTGGSYEQYF.

This clonotype is termed large. Within a library made for alpha chains, this beta chain is off target, and its count is uninformative. The chain joins TRBV28 to TRBJ2-7, with TRBD1 matching over 9 bases. Germline values: CDR1 MDHEN, CDR2 SYDVKM. The ends lost 4 bases at V and 7 bases at J; junction bases unmatched: 8. There are 14 residues in the CDR3. CDR3: CASSSGTGWVEQYF. Written as DNA, the CDR3 is TGTGCCAGCAGTTCCGGGACAGGGTGGGTTGAGCAGTACTTC.

In its sample, this clonotype ranks as medium-sized. Little can be read into the size of this beta chain, an off-target read in a library designed for alpha chains. CDR3 DNA sequence: TGTGCCAGCAGCCTTGAGGGGGCCAGCACTGAAGCTTTCTTT. Encoded protein: CASSLEGASTEAFF. The genes are TRBV11-2 and TRBJ1-1, with 7 nucleotides matching TRBD1. The CDR3 spans 14 residues. V lost 5 bases, J lost 4 bases, and 7 bases stayed unmatched. Per the germline V gene, CDR1 is SGHAT and CDR2 is FQNNGV.

In this sample, this clonotype is medium-sized (0.01 to 0.1%). Because the library targeted alpha chains, this beta chain is an off-target read whose size means little. The chain recombines TRBV6-6 with TRBJ1-1, with D perhaps matching TRBD1 (6 bases). V gave up 7 bases and J gave up 4 bases, with 13 bases separating them. The CDR3 runs 13 residues. Germline V CDR1 and CDR2: MNHNY, SVGAGI (reference sequence). The CDR3 bases are TGTGCCAGCAAAAACAGGGTTGGCACTGAAGCTTTCTTT. This sequence encodes CASKNRVGTEAFF.

In its sample, this clonotype is medium-sized (0.01 to 0.1%). Because the library targeted alpha chains, this beta chain is an off-target read whose size means little. V gene TRBV27 combines with J gene TRBJ1-2; D is perhaps TRBD1 (6 bases). Germline V gene sequence: CDR1 MNHEY, CDR2 SMNVEV (reference sequence). V lost 3 bases, J lost 8 bases, and 16 bases lay in between. The CDR3 runs 14 residues. In DNA, the CDR3 is TGTGCCAGCAGTTTCAATCTGGGGGCTGGGGGCTACACCTTC. Its protein is CASSFNLGAGGYTF.

Relative to its sample, this clonotype is medium-sized. The size of this beta chain means little, since it is a stray read in a library made for alpha chains. V and J are TRBV10-3 and TRBJ2-3, with 9 bases that match TRBD2. Germline values: CDR1 ENHRY, CDR2 SYGVKD. CDR3 length: 15 amino acids. Trimming removed 10 bases from V and 2 bases from J; junction bases left unmatched: 10. The CDR3 sequence is CATRPLAGTTDTQYF. In DNA, the CDR3 is TGTGCCACCCGGCCCCTAGCGGGGACCACAGATACGCAGTATTTT.

On this clonotype: For a library built for alpha chains, this beta chain is a stray read; little rests on its size. The chain has TRBV18 and TRBJ1-4; D uncertain. Germline assignment: CDR1 KGHSH and CDR2 LQKENI. The V end was cut by 5 bases, the J end by 8 bases, with 6 bases between. CDR3 length: 11 amino acids. The CDR3 DNA reads as TGTGCCAGCTCAGAGGGAGAAAAACTGTTTTTT. This sequence encodes CASSEGEKLFF. Full variable domain (missing parts from reference TRBV18 and TRBJ1-4): NAGVMQNPRHLVRRRGQEARLRCSPMKGHSHVYWYRQLPEEGLKFMVYLQKENIIDESGMPKERFSAEFPKEGPSILRIQQVVRGDSAAYFCASSEGEKLFFGSGTQLSVL.

This clonotype has more than one count but fewer than ten. This beta chain is a stray read from a library made for alpha chains; its abundance is not meaningful. This chain links TRBV19 with TRBJ1-5, with D perhaps TRBD1 (6 bases). Germline CDR1 is LNHDA and CDR2 is SQIVND (reference sequence). The CDR3 sequence is 14 residues long. V lost 5 bases and J lost 4, with 12 bases in between. DNA of the CDR3: TGTGCCAGTAGTCCCGCTACAGGGAATCAGCCCCAGCATTTT. It translates to CASSPATGNQPQHF.

This clonotype was recorded at least ten times. This beta chain represents an off-target read in a library built for alpha chains; its size is of limited meaning. The rearrangement joins TRBV20-1 to TRBJ2-1, with 9 bases that match TRBD2. Germline-derived CDR1 and CDR2 are DFQATT and SNEGSKA (reference sequence). There are 15 residues in the CDR3. V gave up 6 bases and J gave up 3 bases; unmatched junction bases: 9. The CDR3 region has the DNA TGCAGTGCGCGAACCCTAGCGGGACTCTACAATGAGCAGTTCTTC. It translates to CSARTLAGLYNEQFF.

On this clonotype: Within a library made for alpha chains, this beta chain is off target, and its count is uninformative. The chain recombines TRBV5-1 with TRBJ2-7, with TRBD2 matching over 9 bases. Germline V lookup: CDR1 SGHRS, CDR2 YFSETQ. Trimming at V came to 0 bases and at J to 0 bases, leaving 1 base not matched to a gene. The CDR3 totals 15 residues. The CDR3 DNA reads TGCGCCAGCAGCTTGGAACTAGCGGGCTCCTACGAGCAGTACTTC. Its protein is CASSLELAGSYEQYF.

By share of the sample, this clonotype is medium-sized (0.01 to 0.1%). The library was prepared for alpha chains; this beta chain is a stray read, so its frequency means little. The gene calls are TRBV7-9 and TRBJ2-5; 12 bases align to TRBD1. Germline CDR1 is SEHNR and CDR2 is FQNEAQ (reference sequence). This CDR3 comprises 18 residues. Germline trimming cut 5 bases from V and 0 bases from J; bases unmatched to any gene: 10. The CDR3 is CASSTGTGGPGYQETQYF. The CDR3 bases are TGTGCCAGCAGCACCGGGACAGGGGGCCCGGGGTACCAAGAGACCCAGTACTTC.

This clonotype was seen ten or more times. This beta chain slipped into a library made for alpha chains as a stray read, so its size is not meaningful. The rearrangement joins TRBV20-1 to TRBJ2-1; no clear D. CDR1 and CDR2 (germline): DFQATT, SNEGSKA (reference sequence). The CDR3 covers 11 residues. Trimming took off 5 bases at V and 10 bases at J, with 12 bases between the two ends. CDR3 in amino acids: CSAGPTREQFF. CDR3 coding DNA: TGCAGTGCTGGCCCAACGAGGGAGCAGTTCTTC.